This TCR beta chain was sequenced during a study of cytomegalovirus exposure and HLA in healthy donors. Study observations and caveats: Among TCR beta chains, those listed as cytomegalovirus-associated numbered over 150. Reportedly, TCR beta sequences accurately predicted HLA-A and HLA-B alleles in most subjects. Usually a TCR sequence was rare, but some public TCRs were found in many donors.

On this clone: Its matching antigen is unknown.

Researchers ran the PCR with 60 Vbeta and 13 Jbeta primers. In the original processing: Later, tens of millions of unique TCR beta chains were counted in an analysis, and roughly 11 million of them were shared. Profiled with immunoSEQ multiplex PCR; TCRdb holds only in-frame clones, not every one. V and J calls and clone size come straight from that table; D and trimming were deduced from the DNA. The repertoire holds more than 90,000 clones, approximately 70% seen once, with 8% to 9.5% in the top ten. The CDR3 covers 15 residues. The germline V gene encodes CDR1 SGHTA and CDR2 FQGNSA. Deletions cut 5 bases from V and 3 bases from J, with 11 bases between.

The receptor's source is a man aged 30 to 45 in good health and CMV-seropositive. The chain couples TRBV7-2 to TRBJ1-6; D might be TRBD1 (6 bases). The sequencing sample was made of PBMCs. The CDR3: CASSSQGLYNSPLHF. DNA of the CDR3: TGTGCCAGCAGCAGCCAGGGGCTCTATAATTCACCCCTCCACTTT.